The clone carrying this T cell receptor (beta chain) occurred a few times. The source of the sample is a study of blood T cell repertoires in COVID-19. On the study more broadly: Whether acute or convalescent, the COVID-19 samples came from the United States, Italy and Spain. The cDNA or gDNA used as material had been derived from T cells, B-cell-depleted T cells, or PBMCs.

The CDR3 totals 15 residues. Germline V CDR1 and CDR2: SGHDT, YYEEEE. V gave up 0 bases and J gave up 7 bases; unmatched junction bases: 5. Per the original methods: Nucleated cell number was recorded as an estimate derived from reference gene primer amplification. Only in-frame clones appear in the TCRdb table, and some are missing; sequencing was by immunoSEQ multiplex PCR. Clonal size and the V and J genes are those of that table, whereas D and trimming came from the DNA. The table includes roughly 84,000 clones, under 90% detected once. The source material was peripheral blood. The J gene is TRBJ2-3, the V gene TRBV5-6; TRBD2 agrees at 10 bases. The receptor was isolated from a woman in her forties with active or convalescent COVID-19. As DNA, the CDR3 is TGTGCCAGCAGCTTGGGGCCTAGCGGGAGTAATACGCAGTATTTT. It yields the protein CASSLGPSGSNTQYF.